This TCR beta chain appears in the sequencing data of a study of cytomegalovirus exposure and HLA in healthy donors. Regarding the study as a whole: The later analysis indicated that the majority of CMV-associated TCR beta chains appeared HLA-restricted. Productive rates of about 87% or about 30% were seen for most TCR beta V segments in an earlier analysis. DRB1 had the most TCR associations and HLA-C the fewest, a later analysis found, with rates varying by HLA locus.

Germline values: CDR1 SNHLY, CDR2 FYNNEI. The trim removed 11 bases at V and 9 bases at J, leaving 17 bases unmatched. CDR3 size: 14 residues. Details on this clone: Its specificity is unknown.

PCR involved 60 Vbeta and 13 Jbeta primers. The protocol was immunoSEQ multiplex PCR, while the TCRdb copy is restricted to in-frame clones and leaves out a portion. Of 45,000 to 55,000 clones listed, around 52% are singletons. The sample consisted of PBMCs. The source of this sequence is a human donor in good health. The gene calls are TRBV2 and TRBJ2-7; TRBD2 matches 9 bases. The CDR3 DNA reads TGTGCCGGGGGGGCTAGCGGGGCGTACGGTGTGCAGTACTTC. Protein product: CAGGASGAYGVQYF.